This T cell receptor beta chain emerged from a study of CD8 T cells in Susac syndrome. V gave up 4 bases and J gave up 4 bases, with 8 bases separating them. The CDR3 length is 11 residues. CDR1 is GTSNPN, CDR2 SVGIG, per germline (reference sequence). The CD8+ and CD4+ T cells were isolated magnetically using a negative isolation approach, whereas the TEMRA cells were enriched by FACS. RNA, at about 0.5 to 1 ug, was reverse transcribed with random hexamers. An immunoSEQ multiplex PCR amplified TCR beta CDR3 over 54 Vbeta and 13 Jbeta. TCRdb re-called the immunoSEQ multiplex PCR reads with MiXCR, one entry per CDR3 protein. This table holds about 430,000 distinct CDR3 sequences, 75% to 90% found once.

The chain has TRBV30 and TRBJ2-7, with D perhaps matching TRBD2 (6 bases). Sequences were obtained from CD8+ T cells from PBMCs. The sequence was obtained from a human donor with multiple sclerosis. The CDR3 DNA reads TGTGCCTGGACCGCGGGGTACGAGCAGTACTTC. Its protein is CAWTAGYEQYF.